The next 11 T cell receptor beta chains were all read from a single sample in a study of blood T cells in healthy people across ages (dated by TCRdb to the mid-2010s). The method behind the library was 5' RACE. The run used an Illumina HiSeq 2500. A second PCR of 7 to 11 cycles was performed with a sample-barcoded 5' primer and a J-beta primer mix. TCRdb passed the public sequencing reads through fastp at Q25 and MiXCR, retaining productive beta sequences. Every distinct CDR3 protein forms one entry, paired with its most common genes and DNA. The sample table contains roughly 700,000 distinct CDR3 sequences; only one count was recorded for 25% of them. The ten top clones hold under 10% of the sample. These sequences were also reported in another study, on T cells of mothers and their children.

The sequencing sample was made of blood. Receptors originate from a boy between 10 and 17 years old in good health.

This clonotype appeared a few times. The chain couples TRBV5-1 to TRBJ1-2; D remains unclear. Trimming pared 3 bases from V and 6 bases from J, leaving 9 bases between. CDR1 is SGHRS and CDR2 is YFSETQ in the germline V gene. The CDR3 consists of 12 residues. CDR3 coding DNA: TGCGCCAGCAGCTCCCGGGAAGATGGCTACACCTTC. It yields the protein CASSSREDGYTF.

This clonotype was recorded a few times. The chain uses TRBV6-2 or TRBV6-3 and TRBJ2-5; 7 positions match TRBD1. Germline CDR1 MNHEY, CDR2 SVGEGT. The CDR3 is made up of 13 amino acids. J gave up 5 bases and V 7 bases, and 7 bases lay outside the gene matches. CDR3 sequence reads: CASNDRALETQYF. DNA for the CDR3: TGTGCCAGCAACGACAGGGCGTTGGAGACCCAGTACTTC.

This clonotype was observed a handful of times. Here the CDR3 DNA reads TGTGCCAGCAGTCCCCTCCCGGTTGGCTACACCTTC. Translation gives CASSPLPVGYTF. The rearrangement joins TRBV12-3 or TRBV12-4 to TRBJ1-2; unclear D gene. The ends were cut back, 5 bases at V and 7 bases at J, with 11 bases in the middle. This CDR3 contains 12 residues.

The chain has TRBV10-1 and TRBJ2-3; D remains unclear. This CDR3 has 12 residues. Germline-derived CDR1 and CDR2 are WNHNN and SYGVQD (reference sequence). The V end lost 4 bases, the J end lost 7 bases, and 9 bases lay between the germline ends. The CDR3 nucleotides are TGCGCCAGCAGTGGGATGACGAATACGCAGTATTTT. As protein: CASSGMTNTQYF.

This chain connects TRBV28 to TRBJ2-7; D remains unclear. There are 14 residues in the CDR3. CDR1 and CDR2 (germline): MDHEN, SYDVKM. Trimming removed 2 bases at V and 3 bases at J, with 11 bases between. CDR3 DNA sequence: TGTGCCAGCAGTTTACTCCCGGCGCTCTACGAGCAGTACTTC. Encoded protein: CASSLLPALYEQYF.

This chain connects TRBV6-5 to TRBJ1-4; no reliable D call. Germline V gene lookup returns CDR1 MNHEY and CDR2 SVGAGI. The CDR3 runs 13 residues. Trimming shortened V by 8 bases and J by 8 bases, and 15 bases separated the two germline ends. The CDR3 region is CASFADVGEKLFF. The CDR3 bases are TGTGCCAGCTTTGCGGACGTGGGCGAAAAACTGTTTTTT.

V is TRBV12-3 or TRBV12-4 and J is TRBJ1-6; TRBD1 might be the D (5 bases). Trimming cost V 6 bases and J 11 bases, with 17 bases left between them. The CDR3 spans 14 residues. In DNA form, the CDR3 reads TGTGCCAGCAGCCTTGGGACGTCAACTCCACCCCTCCACTTT. Amino acids: CASSLGTSTPPLHF.

The rearrangement links TRBV20-1 to TRBJ2-3, with TRBD2 identical over 8 bases. Per germline, CDR1 DFQATT and CDR2 SNEGSKA (reference sequence). The CDR3 runs to 14 residues. With V trimmed by 6 bases and J by 6 bases, 11 bases remained unmatched. The CDR3 nucleotides are TGCAGTGCGAGTCGGGGACTAGTGATGGATACGCAGTATTTT. Translation gives CSASRGLVMDTQYF.

The genes are TRBV12-3 or TRBV12-4 and TRBJ1-1, with 7 bases matching TRBD1. This CDR3 is 14 amino acids long. The V and J ends lost 3 bases and 4 bases, in that order; junction bases with no gene match: 5. This CDR3 is CASSFLRGPTEAFF. The CDR3 coding sequence is TGTGCCAGCAGTTTTCTTAGGGGGCCCACTGAAGCTTTCTTT.

The V and J genes are TRBV7-9 and TRBJ2-7; D may be TRBD1 (5 bases). The CDR3 runs 13 residues. Trimming removed 6 bases from V and 6 bases from J, with 15 bases in between. Germline CDR1 is SEHNR and CDR2 is FQNEAQ (reference sequence). CDR3 DNA sequence: TGTGCCAGCAGTCTAACACCCAGGGTCGAGCAGTACTTC. Protein: CASSLTPRVEQYF.

This chain links TRBV10-3 with TRBJ1-2; D unclear. Per the germline V gene, CDR1 is ENHRY and CDR2 is SYGVKD. This CDR3 comprises 18 residues. V was clipped by 4 bases and J by 4 bases, with 25 bases between them. The CDR3 DNA sequence: TGTGCCATCAGTGTTTTGGGGATGGCCCAAATTAATAGCTATGGCTACACCTTC. Protein: CAISVLGMAQINSYGYTF.